The 26 T cell receptor beta chains listed next were all sequenced from one sample in a study of regulatory T cells in long-lasting Graves disease. CDR3-region Arm-PCR and iRepertoire HTBI primers produced the TCR beta libraries. TCRdb re-analysed the multiplex PCR reads in MiXCR, keeping a single row per CDR3 protein. The sample lists roughly 430,000 distinct CDR3 sequences, 21% seen once, with roughly an eighth in the top ten. The time point denotes: persistent/refractory GD, antithyroid drugs over 5 years with positive TRAb. With RNA extracted from PBMCs as input, the TCR library was made. Sample: peripheral blood mononuclear cells (PBMCs), taken when the disease was refractory, from a patient treated with antithyroid drugs. The receptors come from a female donor with Graves disease.

This clonotype was seen many times. The rearrangement links TRBV11-2 to TRBJ2-7; maybe TRBD2 (6 bases). V lost 1 base and J lost 4, with 14 bases in between. The CDR3 loop spans 15 amino acids. CDR1 is SGHAT, CDR2 FQNNGV, per germline. The CDR3 nucleotides read TGTGCCAGCAGCTTAGGACTAGTGGCCCATTACGAGCAGTACTTC. Protein product: CASSLGLVAHYEQYF.

V gene TRBV30 combines with J gene TRBJ2-7, with 8 nucleotides matching TRBD1. Germline V CDR1 and CDR2: GTSNPN, SVGIG (reference sequence). Trimming took 7 bases from V and 6 from J; bases not matched to a gene: 8. The CDR3 has 12 residues. CDR3 DNA sequence: TGTGCCTACACTCCGACAGGGGTCGAGCAGTACTTC. It codes for CAYTPTGVEQYF.

CDR3 region: CASSTEHTAYEQYF. CDR3 in DNA: TGTGCCAGTAGTACCGAACATACAGCGTACGAGCAGTACTTC. The chain joins TRBV19 to TRBJ2-7; D gene ambiguous. CDR1 is LNHDA, CDR2 SQIVND, per germline (reference sequence). The CDR3 is 14 amino acids. V was pared by 4 bases and J by 4 bases, with 14 bases between.

This clonotype appeared once. The chain has TRBV19 and TRBJ2-2, with D tentatively TRBD1 or TRBD2 (5 bases each). The CDR3 totals 19 residues. Trimming took 3 bases from V and 0 from J, leaving 20 bases between them. Germline CDR1 and CDR2: LNHDA and SQIVND (reference sequence). CDR3 DNA sequence: TGTGCCAGTAGTATCTTTGACAAGGGGACCCTTCCGAACACCGGGGAGCTGTTTTTT. As protein: CASSIFDKGTLPNTGELFF.

The chain joins TRBV30 to TRBJ2-4; TRBD2 aligns across 14 bases. Unmatched junction bases numbered 4, after V lost 3 bases and J lost 3 bases. This CDR3 has 16 residues. The germline gives CDR1 GTSNPN, CDR2 SVGIG (reference sequence). The CDR3, as DNA: TGTGCCTGGAGGGAGGGACTAGCGGGAGTCAAAAACATTCAGTACTTC. Its protein is CAWREGLAGVKNIQYF.

This clonotype was counted between two and nine times. The gene calls are TRBV19 and TRBJ2-2, with a weak D call TRBD1 (5 bases). The germline V gene encodes CDR1 LNHDA and CDR2 SQIVND (reference sequence). The CDR3 is 16 residues long. The germline V and J ends were trimmed by 0 bases and 7 bases, with 15 bases remaining between them. The CDR3 DNA sequence: TGTGCCAGTAGTATAGATCAAGGGGTTGCCCTCGGGGAGCTGTTTTTT. Translating it yields CASSIDQGVALGELFF.

This clonotype was detected a few times. The chain links TRBV28 to TRBJ1-1; D remains unclear. The germline CDR1 and CDR2 sequences are MDHEN and SYDVKM. CDR3 size: 15 residues. V was shortened by 5 bases and J by 1 base, with 14 bases between the two germline ends. CDR3 protein: CASSAGPSTNTEAFF. The CDR3 bases are TGTGCCAGCAGTGCCGGGCCTTCGACGAACACTGAAGCTTTCTTT. Complete variable domain (other parts from reference TRBV28 and TRBJ1-1): DVKVTQSSRYLVKRTGEKVFLECVQDMDHENMFWYRQDPGLGLRLIYFSYDVKMKEKGDIPEGYSVSREKKERFSLILESASTNQTSMYLCASSAGPSTNTEAFFGQGTRLTVV.

This clonotype was found many times. CDR3 amino acids: CASSRGSSNQPQHF. The CDR3 DNA follows: TGTGCCAGTAGTAGGGGCAGTAGCAATCAGCCCCAGCATTTT. The rearrangement uses TRBV19 and TRBJ1-5, with D perhaps matching TRBD1 (5 bases). This CDR3 comprises 14 residues. V was cut by 4 bases and J by 0 bases, with 7 bases left in between. Germline assignment: CDR1 LNHDA and CDR2 SQIVND (reference sequence).

The chain has TRBV5-1 and TRBJ2-2; TRBD2 agrees at 9 bases. The CDR3 has 17 amino acids. J was trimmed by 6 bases and V by 4 bases; bases with no gene match: 13. Germline CDR1 and CDR2: SGHRS and YFSETQ. The CDR3 nucleotides are TGCGCCAGCAGCCTAATGATAGCGGGAGCGGAGGCCGGGGAGCTGTTTTTT. Translated: CASSLMIAGAEAGELFF.

This clonotype was seen only a few times. The chain combines TRBV7-2 with TRBJ2-4; D might be TRBD1 (5 bases). The CDR3 has 15 residues. The germline CDR1 and CDR2 sequences are SGHTA and FQGNSA. V was clipped by 4 bases and J by 0 bases, with 10 bases between them. The CDR3 DNA is TGTGCCAGCAGCTCGGACATTTTAGCCAAAAACATTCAGTACTTC. Translating gives CASSSDILAKNIQYF. Supplemented by reference TRBV7-2 and TRBJ2-4, the full variable domain reads GAGVSQSPSNKVTEKGKDVELRCDPISGHTALYWYRQSLGQGLEFLIYFQGNSAPDKSGLPSDRFSAERTGGSVSTLTIQRTQQEDSAVYLCASSSDILAKNIQYFGAGTRLSVL.

This clonotype was picked up many times. This chain uses TRBV30 with TRBJ1-1; 11 nucleotides match TRBD1. Germline V CDR1 and CDR2: GTSNPN, SVGIG (reference sequence). The CDR3 has 14 amino acids. The junction had 3 bases not matched to a gene; V was cut back by 3 bases and J by 3 bases. The CDR3 DNA is TGTGCCTGGAGCGAGGGACAGGGGGACACTGAAGCTTTCTTT. This sequence encodes CAWSEGQGDTEAFF.

The DNA of the CDR3 is TGTGCCAGCAGCCCTTCAGGTGGAGGGGACGAAAAACTGTTTTTT. Translation: CASSPSGGGDEKLFF. The rearrangement uses TRBV9 and TRBJ1-4; possible D gene TRBD1, 5 bases. Germline CDR1 reads SGDLS; CDR2 reads YYNGEE. Trimming cost V 4 bases and J 8 bases, with 18 bases left between them. The length of the CDR3 is 15 residues.

This clonotype was observed many times. The chain recombines TRBV28 with TRBJ1-2; TRBD1 might be the D (6 bases). Germline V gene sequence: CDR1 MDHEN, CDR2 SYDVKM. Trimming took 6 bases from V and 5 from J, leaving 19 bases between them. CDR3 length: 15 amino acids. The CDR3 nucleotides read TGTGCCAGCAGCCCCCCAGGGGACCGGGCGTATGGCTACACCTTC. Translated: CASSPPGDRAYGYTF.

This clonotype was observed a handful of times. This chain links TRBV5-8 with TRBJ1-6; maybe TRBD1 (5 bases). There are 15 residues in the CDR3. Trimming took off 1 base at V and 8 bases at J, with 13 bases between the two ends. Germline V gene lookup returns CDR1 SGHTS and CDR2 YDEGEE. In nucleotides, the CDR3 is TGTGCCAGCAGCTTGAGGGGAATCCTACATTCACCCCTCCACTTT. Amino acids: CASSLRGILHSPLHF.

In its sample, this clonotype was seen many times. The chain couples TRBV15 to TRBJ2-2, with D uncertain. CDR3 length: 16 amino acids. The germline V gene encodes CDR1 LNHNV and CDR2 YYDKDF (reference sequence). V lost 1 base and J 6 bases, leaving 15 bases between the germline ends. CDR3 in amino acids: CATSRGSGMGAGELFF. CDR3 nucleotide sequence: TGTGCCACCAGCAGAGGGTCTGGGATGGGTGCCGGGGAGCTGTTTTTT.

This clonotype was found a few times. The rearrangement joins TRBV5-1 to TRBJ2-7; 11 bases match TRBD1. The V and J ends lost 0 bases and 5 bases, in that order; junction bases with no gene match: 4. Germline values: CDR1 SGHRS, CDR2 YFSETQ. The CDR3 totals 15 residues. The chain's CDR3 is CASSLGTGGANEQYF. Written as DNA, the CDR3 is TGCGCCAGCAGCTTGGGGACAGGGGGCGCGAACGAGCAGTACTTC.

Concerning this clonotype: This could be a read error, since a much larger clone is one nucleotide away. The V and J genes are TRBV28 and TRBJ2-2, with D possibly being TRBD2 (5 bases). Per the germline V gene, CDR1 is MDHEN and CDR2 is SYDVKM. V lost 6 bases to trimming and J lost 7 bases, with 24 bases between them. CDR3 length: 17 amino acids. CDR3 region: CASSSTGRAARDGELFF. CDR3 DNA sequence: TGTGCCAGCAGCTCCACCGGACGGGCCGCGAGGGACGGGGAGCTGTTTTTT.

This rearrangement joins TRBV7-9 to TRBJ1-4; 8 bases match TRBD1. J gave up 8 bases and V 2 bases, and 13 bases lay outside the gene matches. The CDR3 length is 17 residues. CDR1 and CDR2 (germline): SEHNR, FQNEAQ (reference sequence). CDR3 DNA sequence: TGTGCCAGCAGCTTACAGCCAGGGGGCTGGTCGGAGGAAAAACTGTTTTTT. Its translation: CASSLQPGGWSEEKLFF. The full variable domain, in which reference TRBV7-9 and TRBJ1-4 provide the parts outside the CDR3, is DTGVSQNPRHKITKRGQNVTFRCDPISEHNRLYWYRQTLGQGPEFLTYFQNEAQLEKSRLLSDRFSAERPKGSFSTLEIQRTEQGDSAMYLCASSLQPGGWSEEKLFFGSGTQLSVL.

V and J are TRBV11-2 and TRBJ2-1; no reliable D call. Trimming took 1 base from V and 8 from J, leaving 12 bases between them. The CDR3 has 14 amino acids. Germline lookup yields CDR1 SGHAT and CDR2 FQNNGV. The CDR3, as DNA: TGTGCCAGCAGCTTAGGAGGCAGGAGCGATGAGCAGTTCTTC. Its protein product is CASSLGGRSDEQFF.

This clonotype has more than one count but fewer than ten. The CDR3 protein is CASSLGDWTGTGELFF. The DNA for the CDR3 is TGTGCCAGCAGCTTAGGGGATTGGACTGGCACCGGGGAGCTGTTTTTT. V gene TRBV7-9 combines with J gene TRBJ2-2; D possibly corresponds to TRBD2 (5 bases). Trimming took off 1 base at V and 4 bases at J, with 13 bases between the two ends. The CDR3 spans 16 residues. Germline CDR1 SEHNR, CDR2 FQNEAQ (reference sequence).

This clonotype came up many times. A read error may produce the germline difference seen at one junction end. The V gene is TRBV12-3 or TRBV12-4, the J gene TRBJ2-2; 10 positions match TRBD1. The length of the CDR3 is 13 residues. The CDR3 loop is CAIGQGVTGELFF. The CDR3 DNA reads as TGTGCCATCGGACAGGGGGTTACCGGAGAGCTGTTTTTT.

This clonotype was seen repeatedly, ten times or more. V is TRBV11-3 and J is TRBJ2-5; TRBD2 aligns across 8 bases. Per the germline V gene, CDR1 is SGHNT and CDR2 is YENEEA. The junction had 8 bases not matched to a gene; V was cut back by 5 bases and J by 3 bases. The CDR3 is 15 amino acids. The CDR3 DNA reads as TGTGCCAGCAGCCGGGGGGGACAACTCAAAGAGACCCAGTACTTC. This gives the protein CASSRGGQLKETQYF.

This clonotype was detected ten times or more. The V and J genes are TRBV11-2 and TRBJ2-7, with D perhaps given as TRBD1 or TRBD2 (6 bases each). The germline V gene has CDR1 SGHAT and CDR2 FQNNGV. Trimming took 5 bases from V and 4 from J, leaving 15 bases between them. The CDR3 spans 14 residues. The CDR3 loop is CASSRVTRGYEQYF. The CDR3 DNA reads as TGTGCCAGCAGCAGAGTGACTAGGGGGTACGAGCAGTACTTC.

This rearrangement joins TRBV6-1 to TRBJ1-2, with 7 bases identical to TRBD1. The CDR3 has 13 residues. From germline, CDR1 is MNHNS and CDR2 SASEGT. The V gene end was trimmed by 6 bases and the J gene end by 6 bases; junction bases not matched to a gene: 7. This chain's CDR3 is CASRTGTVNGYTF. The CDR3 DNA follows: TGTGCCAGCAGGACGGGGACAGTCAATGGCTACACCTTC.

This clonotype was counted many times. In nucleotides, the CDR3 is TGCAGTGCTAAAGACTCTTTCGGAGAGACCCAGTACTTC. This codes for CSAKDSFGETQYF. The chain uses TRBV20-1 and TRBJ2-5; D uncertain. The CDR3 runs 13 residues. Trimming took off 4 bases at V and 4 bases at J, with 13 bases between the two ends. CDR1 is DFQATT, CDR2 SNEGSKA, per germline (reference sequence).

This clonotype was counted ten times or more. This rearrangement joins TRBV24-1 to TRBJ1-5, with no clear D. Between the trimmed V and J ends, which lost 5 bases and 6 bases, there was a span of 13 bases. Germline CDR1 reads KGHDR; CDR2 reads SFDVKD. This CDR3 comprises 14 residues. CDR3 nucleotide sequence: TGTGCCACCAGTGGCGGGGAGGTCTTTCAGCCCCAGCATTTT. Encoded protein: CATSGGEVFQPQHF.